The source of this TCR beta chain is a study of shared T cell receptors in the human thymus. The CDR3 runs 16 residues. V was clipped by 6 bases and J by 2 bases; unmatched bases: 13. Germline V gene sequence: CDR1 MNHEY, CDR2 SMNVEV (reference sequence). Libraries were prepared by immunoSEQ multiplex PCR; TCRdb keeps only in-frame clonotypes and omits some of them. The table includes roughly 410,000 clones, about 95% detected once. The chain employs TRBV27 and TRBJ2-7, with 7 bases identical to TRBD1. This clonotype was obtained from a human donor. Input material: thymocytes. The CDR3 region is CASRRGRQGVTYEQYF. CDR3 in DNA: TGTGCCAGCAGGAGGGGCCGGCAGGGGGTCACCTACGAGCAGTACTTC.